The clone carrying this T cell receptor (beta chain) came up a few times. Its target is not known. These data belong to a study of T-cell reconstitution after alpha-beta-depleted transplantation in children. General observations from the study: Hyperexpanded clones declined; after one year, newly produced T cells mostly supplied diversity.

Preparation of the TCRbeta library involved a method that used unique molecular identifiers. TCRdb ran MiXCR on the PCR reads and lists one entry per CDR3 protein. The sample has 800,000 to 1,000,000 distinct CDR3 sequences, about 29% seen once. The V and J ends lost 3 bases and 4 bases respectively, with 15 bases between them. Germline CDR1 is KGHSH and CDR2 is LQKENI. The CDR3 runs to 15 residues. This specimen consisted of PBMCs, mostly from graft donor cells, obtained 360 days after TCRalphabeta/CD19-depleted stem cell transplant. The chain carries TRBV18 and TRBJ1-1; unclear D gene. The TCR was taken from a boy under two years old who had a stem cell transplant for SCID, so the T cells may come from the graft donor. The chain's CDR3 is CASSPMGSWGTEAFF. CDR3 in DNA: TGTGCCAGCTCACCGATGGGCAGTTGGGGCACTGAAGCTTTCTTT. Full variable domain (remainder filled in from reference TRBV18 and TRBJ1-1): NAGVMQNPRHLVRRRGQEARLRCSPMKGHSHVYWYRQLPEEGLKFMVYLQKENIIDESGMPKERFSAEFPKEGPSILRIQQVVRGDSAAYFCASSPMGSWGTEAFFGQGTRLTVV.